This passage covers 10 T cell receptor beta chains from one sample sequenced in a study of regulatory T cells in long-lasting Graves disease (dated by TCRdb to the early 2020s). Library creation used multiplex PCR. For sequencing, an Illumina HiSeq 4000 was employed. To build TCR beta libraries, CDR3 regions were amplified by Arm-PCR using iRepertoire HTBI primers. TCRdb applied fastp at Q25 and MiXCR to the public reads, then kept only in-frame beta chains. Under each unique CDR3 protein, matching rows form one entry showing the most common genes and DNA. The sample includes 350,000 to 500,000 distinct CDR3 sequences, with around 20% observed a single time. The ten largest clones take up roughly 13% of the sample. Explained via the paper, the time point label denotes: persistent/refractory GD, antithyroid drugs over 5 years with positive TRAb. For both TCR sequencing and RNA sequencing, RNA was extracted from PBMCs using TRIzol.

Sequencing used peripheral blood mononuclear cells (PBMCs), obtained when the disease was refractory, from a patient treated with antithyroid drugs. Receptors were obtained from a female donor with Graves disease.

This clonotype has a count of ten or more. The chain couples TRBV28 to TRBJ2-7; 10 nucleotides line up with TRBD2. The germline gives CDR1 MDHEN, CDR2 SYDVKM. J was trimmed by 6 bases and V by 6 bases; bases with no gene match: 11. This CDR3 is built from 15 residues. The CDR3 bases are TGTGCCAGCAGGGAGCGGGAGGGCCGTCTGGGCGAGCAGTACTTC. Amino acid sequence: CASREREGRLGEQYF.

This chain links TRBV7-9 with TRBJ2-5; tentative D call: TRBD2 (5 bases). The ends were cut back, 1 base at V and 2 bases at J, with 20 bases in the middle. Germline assignment: CDR1 SEHNR and CDR2 FQNEAQ (reference sequence). The CDR3 is 18 residues long. The CDR3 coding sequence is TGTGCCAGCAGCTTAGTCTTTAATCGAGAGGGCTCACAAGAGACCCAGTACTTC. Amino acid sequence: CASSLVFNREGSQETQYF. Using reference TRBV7-9 and TRBJ2-5 for the parts outside the CDR3, the full variable domain is DTGVSQNPRHKITKRGQNVTFRCDPISEHNRLYWYRQTLGQGPEFLTYFQNEAQLEKSRLLSDRFSAERPKGSFSTLEIQRTEQGDSAMYLCASSLVFNREGSQETQYFGPGTRLLVL.

In this sample, this clonotype turned up many times. The chain uses TRBV28 and TRBJ2-7, with D possibly being TRBD1 (5 bases). Germline V gives CDR1 MDHEN, CDR2 SYDVKM. Trimming stripped 10 bases from V and 3 bases from J, with 13 bases between. The CDR3 totals 12 residues. The CDR3 nucleotides read TGTGCCACCCAGGGTTCCCTCTACGAGCAGTACTTC. It is translated as CATQGSLYEQYF.

The chain employs TRBV6-5 and TRBJ1-1; D unclear. Trimming removed 0 bases from V and 5 bases from J, with 7 bases in between. The CDR3 has 13 residues. In germline, CDR1 is MNHEY, CDR2 SVGAGI. The CDR3 nucleotides read TGTGCCAGCAGTTACTCGACGGGAACTGAAGCTTTCTTT. Translation: CASSYSTGTEAFF.

The sample holds many counts of this clonotype. This chain connects TRBV30 to TRBJ2-7, with D possibly matching TRBD1 (5 bases). This CDR3 spans 14 amino acids. The V end lost 2 bases, the J end lost 0 bases, and 11 bases lay between the germline ends. The germline V gene encodes CDR1 GTSNPN and CDR2 SVGIG (reference sequence). The CDR3: CAWSWAGFSYEQYF. The CDR3 coding sequence is TGTGCCTGGAGTTGGGCAGGGTTCTCCTACGAGCAGTACTTC.

The chain uses TRBV6-1 and TRBJ2-6; 7 bases are shared with TRBD1. CDR1 is MNHNS, CDR2 SASEGT, per germline. V shed 4 bases and J 0 bases; nucleotides not matched to a gene: 6. CDR3 size: 17 residues. The CDR3, as DNA: TGTGCCAGCAGTGGGGACAGCTTTTCCTCTGGGGCCAACGTCCTGACTTTC. Protein: CASSGDSFSSGANVLTF.

The V and J genes are TRBV12-3 or TRBV12-4 and TRBJ2-7; D ambiguous. Trimming stripped 4 bases from V and 0 bases from J, with 10 bases between. CDR3 length: 14 residues. The CDR3 DNA reads as TGTGCCAGCAGTTCCATCACGCGCTCCTACGAGCAGTACTTC. It yields the protein CASSSITRSYEQYF.

The chain employs TRBV6-1 and TRBJ2-3; 9 positions match TRBD2. Germline V lookup: CDR1 MNHNS, CDR2 SASEGT. The CDR3 totals 15 residues. V lost 7 bases and J lost 3; bases outside the gene matches: 8. This CDR3 is CASNRAGGITDTQYF. The CDR3 coding sequence is TGTGCCAGCAACCGAGCGGGAGGTATTACAGATACGCAGTATTTT.

There are a few counts of this clonotype. V is TRBV15 and J is TRBJ1-2, with a tentative D call TRBD1 (6 bases). Per germline, CDR1 LNHNV and CDR2 YYDKDF (reference sequence). CDR3 length: 12 amino acids. V lost 4 bases, J lost 8 bases, and 11 bases lay in between. CDR3: CATSIRGGGYTF. As DNA, the CDR3 is TGTGCCACCAGCATTCGAGGGGGGGGCTACACCTTC.

The chain links TRBV28 to TRBJ2-7; D is possibly TRBD1 or TRBD2 (5 bases each). With 4 bases removed from V and 4 bases from J, the gap between germline ends came to 17 bases. This CDR3 has 15 residues. In germline, CDR1 is MDHEN, CDR2 SYDVKM. The CDR3 DNA follows: TGTGCCAGCAGTTCCCGGGACGCCCCGAGTTACGAGCAGTACTTC. Translating it yields CASSSRDAPSYEQYF.